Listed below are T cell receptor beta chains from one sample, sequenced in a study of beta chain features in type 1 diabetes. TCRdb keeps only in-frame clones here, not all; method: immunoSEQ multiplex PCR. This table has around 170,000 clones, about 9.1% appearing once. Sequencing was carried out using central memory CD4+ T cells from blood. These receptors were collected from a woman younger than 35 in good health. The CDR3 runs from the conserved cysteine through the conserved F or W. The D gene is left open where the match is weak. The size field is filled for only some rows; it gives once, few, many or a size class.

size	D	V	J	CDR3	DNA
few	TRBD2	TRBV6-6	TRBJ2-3	CASIREGLDTQYF	TGTGCCAGCATTCGGGAGGGACTAGATACGCAGTATTTT
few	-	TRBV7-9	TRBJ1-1	CASSESGYNTEAFF	TGTGCCAGCAGCGAGAGCGGGTATAACACTGAAGCTTTCTTT
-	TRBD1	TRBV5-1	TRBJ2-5	CASSLRGGGEETQYF	TGCGCCAGCAGCCTTCGAGGGGGCGGAGAAGAGACCCAGTACTTC
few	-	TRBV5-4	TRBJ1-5	CASSLGGGGQPQHF	TGTGCCAGCAGCTTGGGCGGCGGCGGGCAGCCCCAGCATTTT
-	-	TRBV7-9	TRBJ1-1	CASSSLGLDRTEAFF	TGTGCCAGCAGCTCACTGGGACTTGACCGGACTGAAGCTTTCTTT
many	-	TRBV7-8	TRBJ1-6	CASSLDLGVLSPLHF	TGTGCCAGCAGCTTAGATCTGGGAGTGTTATCACCCCTCCACTTT
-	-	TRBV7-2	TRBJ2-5	CASSFISLETQYF	TGTGCCAGCAGCTTCATTAGTTTAGAGACCCAGTACTTC
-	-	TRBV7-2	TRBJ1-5	CASSLTSNQPQHF	TGTGCCAGCAGCTTGACATCCAATCAGCCCCAGCATTTT
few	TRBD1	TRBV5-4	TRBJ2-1	CASSLSWDRGGNEQFF	TGTGCCAGCAGCTTGTCGTGGGACAGGGGAGGCAATGAGCAGTTCTTC
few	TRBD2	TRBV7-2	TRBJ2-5	CASSFQGGQETQYF	TGTGCCAGCAGCTTCCAGGGAGGGCAAGAGACCCAGTACTTC